Listed below are T cell receptor beta chains from one sample, sequenced in a study of cytomegalovirus exposure and HLA in healthy donors. Sequencing was performed with immunoSEQ multiplex PCR; in TCRdb, only in-frame clones are kept and a portion is missing. The sample lists around 190,000 clones, 79% occurring once. The sample was PBMCs. The receptor set was obtained from a woman in her 30s in good health and CMV-seropositive. The CDR3 runs from the conserved cysteine through the conserved F or W. A D gene is named only where the DNA matches it firmly. The size field is filled for only some rows; it gives once, few, many or a size class.

>TRBV18|15|TRBD1|-|TRBJ1-2
CASSPTSQGNYGYTF
TGTGCCAGCTCACCCACCTCACAGGGGAACTATGGCTACACCTTC
>TRBV5-1|12|-|-|TRBJ1-2
CASRLEEGGYTF
TGCGCCAGCAGACTCGAAGAGGGTGGCTACACCTTC
>TRBV9|16|-|once|TRBJ2-1
CASSAGSGSSYNEQFF
TGTGCCAGCAGCGCTGGAAGCGGGTCTTCCTACAATGAGCAGTTCTTC
>TRBV13|13|TRBD1|-|TRBJ1-1
CASSAGTVTEAFF
TGTGCCAGCAGCGCCGGGACAGTCACTGAAGCTTTCTTT
>TRBV5-1|15|TRBD2|-|TRBJ2-7
CASSSGLAVAYEQYF
TGCGCCAGCAGTTCAGGACTAGCAGTTGCCTACGAGCAGTACTTC
>TRBV29-1|11|TRBD1|-|TRBJ1-1
CSVETGVEAFF
TGCAGCGTTGAGACAGGGGTTGAAGCTTTCTTT
>TRBV7-2|14|-|-|TRBJ2-1
CASSENYHSNEQFF
TGTGCCAGCAGCGAGAACTACCATTCCAATGAGCAGTTCTTC
>TRBV6-4|16|-|-|TRBJ1-1
CASRDTGLGPNTEAFF
TGTGCCAGCAGAGATACAGGGTTGGGCCCGAACACTGAAGCTTTCTTT
>TRBV6-5|14|TRBD2|-|TRBJ2-7
CASSRGLAGYEQYF
TGTGCCAGCAGCCGAGGACTAGCGGGATACGAGCAGTACTTC
>TRBV19|16|TRBD2|-|TRBJ2-1
CASTLAPSSGLYEQFF
TGTGCCAGTACCCTAGCACCCTCTAGCGGACTCTATGAGCAGTTCTTC
>TRBV6-1|11|-|-|TRBJ2-7
CASSEMVAQYF
TGTGCCAGCAGTGAGATGGTAGCGCAGTACTTC
>TRBV6-5|13|-|-|TRBJ1-2
CASTRSGDYGYTF
TGTGCCAGCACCCGGTCGGGTGACTATGGCTACACCTTC
>TRBV4-1|16|TRBD2|-|TRBJ2-1
CASSQAGTSGFNEQFF
TGCGCCAGCAGCCAAGCCGGGACTAGCGGCTTCAATGAGCAGTTCTTC
>TRBV7-9|16|TRBD2|-|TRBJ2-7
CASSLTGTSGPYEQYF
TGTGCCAGCAGCTTAACTGGCACTAGCGGCCCCTACGAGCAGTACTTC
>TRBV4-3|15|-|-|TRBJ2-7
CASSQDGGLNYEQYF
TGCGCCAGCAGCCAAGATGGCGGACTTAACTACGAGCAGTACTTC
>TRBV13|16|-|-|TRBJ2-3
CASSPVLGTYTDTQYF
TGTGCCAGCAGCCCAGTGCTGGGGACTTACACAGATACGCAGTATTTT
>TRBV10-3|13|TRBD1|once|TRBJ2-1
CAIKGQVPNEQFF
TGTGCCATCAAAGGACAGGTACCCAATGAGCAGTTCTTC
>TRBV2|15|-|-|TRBJ2-6
CASSPNTGGANVLTF
TGTGCCAGCAGTCCGAATACGGGAGGGGCCAACGTCCTGACTTTC
>TRBV29-1|11|-|-|TRBJ2-2
CSVGAGGELFF
TGCAGCGTTGGAGCGGGCGGGGAGCTGTTTTTT
>TRBV7-2|16|TRBD2|once|TRBJ2-3
CASSLDSGRVTDTQYF
TGTGCCAGCAGCTTAGATAGCGGGAGAGTGACAGATACGCAGTATTTT
>TRBV2|20|TRBD2|few|TRBJ2-3
CASRSFLASGRARNTDTQYF
TGTGCCAGCAGATCCTTCTTGGCTAGCGGGAGGGCCCGAAACACAGATACGCAGTATTTT
>TRBV10-3|15|-|-|TRBJ1-1
CAISEEDRQNTEAFF
TGTGCCATCAGTGAGGAGGACAGACAGAACACTGAAGCTTTCTTT
>TRBV11-2|15|-|-|TRBJ2-2
CASSLEPVTTGELFF
TGTGCCAGCAGCTTAGAGCCGGTTACCACCGGGGAGCTGTTTTTT
>TRBV7-9|14|-|-|TRBJ2-7
CASSSGDGPYEQYF
TGTGCCAGCAGCTCAGGGGATGGTCCCTACGAGCAGTACTTC
>TRBV5-1|15|-|once|TRBJ2-1
CASSLGGEFYNEQFF
TGCGCCAGCAGCTTGGGCGGGGAGTTCTACAATGAGCAGTTCTTC
>TRBV4-3|15|-|-|TRBJ1-5
CASSQDMTVNQPQHF
TGCGCCAGCAGCCAAGATATGACAGTTAATCAGCCCCAGCATTTT
>TRBV27|17|-|once|TRBJ2-2
CASSLSAGSANTGELFF
TGTGCCAGCAGTTTATCTGCCGGGAGCGCGAACACCGGGGAGCTGTTTTTT
>TRBV7-7|14|TRBD1|-|TRBJ2-5
CASSLWTGQETQYF
TGTGCCAGCAGCTTATGGACAGGCCAAGAGACCCAGTACTTC
>TRBV4-3|14|TRBD1|-|TRBJ2-5
CASSPSRTGVTQYF
TGCGCCAGCAGCCCAAGTAGGACAGGTGTGACCCAGTACTTC
>TRBV5-1|16|-|-|TRBJ2-7
CASSPLRDPFSYEQYF
TGCGCCAGCAGCCCCCTACGGGATCCTTTCTCCTACGAGCAGTACTTC
>TRBV5-1|15|TRBD2|-|TRBJ2-7
CASSSPSGEMYEQYF
TGCGCCAGCAGCTCCCCCAGCGGGGAGATGTACGAGCAGTACTTC
>TRBV7-8|16|TRBD1|few|TRBJ2-1
CASSRTQGAYYNEQFF
TGTGCCAGCAGCCGGACCCAGGGGGCCTACTACAATGAGCAGTTCTTC
>TRBV6-5|14|-|-|TRBJ2-2
CASRPTGRGGELFF
TGTGCCAGCAGACCGACAGGGCGGGGCGGGGAGCTGTTTTTT
>TRBV27|15|-|-|TRBJ1-4
CASSDSGATNEKLFF
TGTGCCAGCAGTGACAGTGGTGCAACTAATGAAAAACTGTTTTTT
>TRBV7-9|15|TRBD2|-|TRBJ2-7
CASSLGVAGAHEQYF
TGTGCCAGCAGCTTGGGGGTAGCGGGAGCCCACGAGCAGTACTTC
>TRBV19|16|TRBD1|-|TRBJ1-1
CASSRGLRGLSTEAFF
TGTGCCAGTAGTAGGGGCCTCAGGGGGTTAAGCACTGAAGCTTTCTTT
>TRBV6-5|9|-|-|TRBJ2-7
CAVGHEQYF
TGTGCCGTTGGCCACGAGCAGTACTTC
>TRBV5-6|15|-|-|TRBJ2-7
CASRRGAGLSYEQYF
TGTGCCAGCAGGAGGGGAGCGGGCCTTTCCTACGAGCAGTACTTC
>TRBV7-9|15|TRBD1|-|TRBJ1-1
CPLHRDRYMNTEAFF
TGTCCCCTTCACCGGGACAGGTACATGAACACTGAAGCTTTCTTT
>TRBV7-9|12|-|few|TRBJ1-1
CASSPAREIVYF
TGTGCCAGCAGCCCCGCCCGGGAAATCGTCTACTTT
>TRBV7-6|16|TRBD2|few|TRBJ2-3
CASSLETGGLGDTQYF
TGTGCCAGCAGCTTAGAGACGGGAGGGTTAGGAGATACGCAGTATTTT
>TRBV6-4|13|-|-|TRBJ1-1
CASSYASGAEAFF
TGTGCCAGCAGTTATGCATCGGGTGCTGAAGCTTTCTTT